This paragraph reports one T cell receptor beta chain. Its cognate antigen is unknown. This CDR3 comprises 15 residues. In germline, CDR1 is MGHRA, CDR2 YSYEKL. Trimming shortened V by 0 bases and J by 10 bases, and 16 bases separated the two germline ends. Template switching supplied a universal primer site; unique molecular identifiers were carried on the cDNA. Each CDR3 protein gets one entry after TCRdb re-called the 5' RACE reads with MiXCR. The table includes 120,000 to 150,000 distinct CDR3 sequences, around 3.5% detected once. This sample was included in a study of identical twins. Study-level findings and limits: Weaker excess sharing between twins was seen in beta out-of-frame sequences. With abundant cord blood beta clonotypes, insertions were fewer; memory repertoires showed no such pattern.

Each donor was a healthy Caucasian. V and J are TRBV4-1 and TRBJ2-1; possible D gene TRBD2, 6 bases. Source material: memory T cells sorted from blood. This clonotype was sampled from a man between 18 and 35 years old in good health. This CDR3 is CASSQDGLANSEQFF. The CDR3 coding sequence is TGCGCCAGCAGCCAAGACGGGCTAGCGAACTCAGAGCAGTTCTTC.